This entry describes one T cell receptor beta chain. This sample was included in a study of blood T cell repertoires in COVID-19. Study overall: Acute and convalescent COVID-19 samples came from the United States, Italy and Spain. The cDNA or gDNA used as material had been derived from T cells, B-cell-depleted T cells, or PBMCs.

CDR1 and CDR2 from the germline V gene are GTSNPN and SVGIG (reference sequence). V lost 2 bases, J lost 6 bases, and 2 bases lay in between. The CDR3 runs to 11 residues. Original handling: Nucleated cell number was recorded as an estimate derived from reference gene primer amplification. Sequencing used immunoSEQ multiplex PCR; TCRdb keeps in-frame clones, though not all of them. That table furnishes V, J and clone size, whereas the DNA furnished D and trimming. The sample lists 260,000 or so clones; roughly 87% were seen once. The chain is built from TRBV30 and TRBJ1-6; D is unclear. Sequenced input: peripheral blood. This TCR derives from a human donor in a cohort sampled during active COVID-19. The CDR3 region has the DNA TGTGCCTGGAGTCGTAATTCACCCCTCCACTTT. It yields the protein CAWSRNSPLHF.